The present TCR beta chain was sequenced within a study of tumor and adjacent non-tumor tissue in lung cancer. TCRbeta libraries were built with three rounds of nested PCR, modified from ARM-PCR. TCRdb ran MiXCR on the multiplex PCR reads and lists one entry per CDR3 protein. The table lists approximately 86,000 distinct CDR3 sequences, roughly 72% of them singletons. The template was RNA from unsorted bulk tissue. V gave up 1 base and J gave up 5 bases, with 11 bases separating them. This CDR3 comprises 13 residues. Germline V gives CDR1 DFQATT, CDR2 SNEGSKA (reference sequence). This clonotype came up many times.

This TCR was sampled from a woman aged 35 to 49 with non-small cell lung cancer. Sequenced sample: lung tumor tissue. The rearrangement joins TRBV20-1 to TRBJ1-2; D perhaps matches TRBD1 (5 bases). CDR3 in amino acids: CSARVQANYGYTF. CDR3 DNA sequence: TGCAGTGCTAGAGTACAGGCCAATTATGGCTACACCTTC.